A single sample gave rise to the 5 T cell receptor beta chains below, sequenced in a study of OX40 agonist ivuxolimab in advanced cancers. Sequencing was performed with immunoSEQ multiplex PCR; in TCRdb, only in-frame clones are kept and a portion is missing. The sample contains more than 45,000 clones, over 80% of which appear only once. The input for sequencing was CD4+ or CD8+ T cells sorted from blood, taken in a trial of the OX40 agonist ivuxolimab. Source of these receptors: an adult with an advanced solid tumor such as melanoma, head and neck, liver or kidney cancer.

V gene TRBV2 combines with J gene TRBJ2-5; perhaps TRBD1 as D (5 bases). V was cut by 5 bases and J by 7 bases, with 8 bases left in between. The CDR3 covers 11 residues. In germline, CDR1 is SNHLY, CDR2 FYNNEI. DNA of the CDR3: TGTGCCAGCAGTTTACAGGCGACCCAGTACTTC. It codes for CASSLQATQYF.

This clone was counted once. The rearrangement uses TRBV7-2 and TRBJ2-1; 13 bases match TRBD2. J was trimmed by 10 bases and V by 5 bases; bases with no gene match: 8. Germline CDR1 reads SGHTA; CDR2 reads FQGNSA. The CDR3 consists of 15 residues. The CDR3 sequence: CASSGGLAGAHEQFF. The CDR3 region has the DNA TGTGCCAGCAGCGGTGGACTAGCGGGGGCACACGAGCAGTTCTTC. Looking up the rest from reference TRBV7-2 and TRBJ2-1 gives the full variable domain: GAGVSQSPSNKVTEKGKDVELRCDPISGHTALYWYRQSLGQGLEFLIYFQGNSAPDKSGLPSDRFSAERTGGSVSTLTIQRTQQEDSAVYLCASSGGLAGAHEQFFGPGTRLTVL.

This CDR3 is CASSLGPAGVDTQYF. CDR3 DNA sequence: TGTGCCAGCAGCTTAGGTCCAGCGGGGGTAGATACGCAGTATTTT. The rearrangement joins TRBV7-9 to TRBJ2-3; 8 bases match TRBD2. CDR1 is SEHNR, CDR2 FQNEAQ, per germline (reference sequence). The CDR3 runs to 15 residues. After removal of 1 base from V and 5 bases from J, the junction contained 5 bases not matched to a gene.

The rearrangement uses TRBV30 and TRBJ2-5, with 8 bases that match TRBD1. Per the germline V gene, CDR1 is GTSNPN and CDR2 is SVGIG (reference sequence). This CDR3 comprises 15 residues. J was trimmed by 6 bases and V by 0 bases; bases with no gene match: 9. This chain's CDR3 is CAWSVSGTGWQTQYF. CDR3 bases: TGTGCCTGGAGTGTATCGGGGACAGGTTGGCAGACCCAGTACTTC.

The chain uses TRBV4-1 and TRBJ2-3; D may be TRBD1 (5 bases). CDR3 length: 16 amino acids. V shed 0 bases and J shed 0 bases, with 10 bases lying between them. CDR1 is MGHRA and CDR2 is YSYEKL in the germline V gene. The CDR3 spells CASSQEAGYSTDTQYF. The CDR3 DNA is TGCGCCAGCAGCCAAGAAGCAGGGTACAGCACAGATACGCAGTATTTT.